The T cell receptor (beta chain) described here comes from a study of shared clonotypes between healthy human individuals. Regarding the study as a whole: Sequencing depth was expected to influence donor clonotype sharing. Sorted-subset sequencing was shown by rarefaction to be incomplete despite large depth.

Germline V gives CDR1 LNHDA, CDR2 SQIVND (reference sequence). CDR3 length: 13 amino acids. After removal of 9 bases from V and 0 bases from J, the junction contained 3 bases not matched to a gene. CD45RO-negative CD8 cells positively selected for CCR7 made up the naive population, which excluded terminally differentiated effector memory CD45RA+ cells. The method was immunoSEQ multiplex PCR; TCRdb's version includes in-frame clones alone and lacks a portion of them. Among about 2.1 million clones listed, around 93% were seen once. With respect to this clone: The antigen is not known. This specimen includes other DNA sequences encoding the same CDR3.

The chain couples TRBV19 to TRBJ2-7, with 9 bases identical to TRBD2. The sequencing input was naive CD8+ T cells from PBMCs. The receptor was isolated from a man younger than 35 in good health. Some clones in this sample may be carry-over from other donors' samples. CDR3 DNA sequence: TGTGCCAGCAGCGGGGGGAGCTCCTACGAGCAGTACTTC. Its translation: CASSGGSSYEQYF.